A single sample gave rise to the 21 T cell receptor beta chains below, sequenced in a study of PD-1 blockade in classical Hodgkin lymphoma. Profiled with immunoSEQ multiplex PCR; TCRdb holds only in-frame clones, not every one. Among roughly 61,000 clones listed, 80% to 90% were seen once. Each patient's relapse followed autologous stem cell transplantation, and brentuximab vedotin exposure varied. The specimen comprised peripheral blood mononuclear cells (PBMCs), sampled at baseline. Receptor source: a human donor with classical Hodgkin lymphoma.

The rearrangement links TRBV19 to TRBJ2-1; D call uncertain. In germline, CDR1 is LNHDA, CDR2 SQIVND (reference sequence). This CDR3 comprises 15 residues. The ends were cut back, 7 bases at V and 1 base at J, with 14 bases in the middle. The CDR3 sequence: CASTPRLWSYNEQFF. The CDR3 DNA follows: TGTGCCAGTACCCCTAGGTTGTGGTCCTACAATGAGCAGTTCTTC.

The rearrangement uses TRBV30 and TRBJ1-3; weak D call: TRBD1 (6 bases). Germline lookup yields CDR1 GTSNPN and CDR2 SVGIG (reference sequence). Between the trimmed V and J ends, which lost 0 bases and 2 bases, there was a span of 14 bases. This CDR3 has 16 amino acids. The CDR3 protein is CAWSVQGRFAGNTIYF. The CDR3 DNA is TGTGCCTGGAGTGTACAGGGAAGGTTCGCTGGAAACACCATATATTTT.

This clone was observed once. The genes are TRBV30 and TRBJ1-4; TRBD1 might be the D (6 bases). Germline CDR1 reads GTSNPN; CDR2 reads SVGIG (reference sequence). The CDR3 length is 15 residues. The germline V and J ends were trimmed by 4 bases and 4 bases, with 16 bases remaining between them. This chain's CDR3 is CAWTRPDSLNEKLFF. The CDR3 coding sequence is TGTGCCTGGACCCGCCCGGACAGCCTTAATGAAAAACTGTTTTTT.

The rearrangement links TRBV9 to TRBJ2-1; D is ambiguous. In germline, CDR1 is SGDLS, CDR2 YYNGEE. V lost 1 base, J lost 9 bases, and 17 bases lay in between. This CDR3 spans 15 amino acids. Here the CDR3 DNA reads TGTGCCAGCAGCGTACAGTCTGTATCAGGCGGTGAGCAGTTCTTC. This sequence encodes CASSVQSVSGGEQFF.

The V and J genes are TRBV18 and TRBJ2-7; 9 nucleotides align to TRBD1. V lost 2 bases and J lost 2; bases outside the gene matches: 4. CDR1 is KGHSH and CDR2 is LQKENI in the germline V gene. The CDR3 is 15 amino acids. In DNA, the CDR3 is TGTGCCAGCTCACCAGGGACAGGGAGTACCTACGAGCAGTACTTC. Protein sequence: CASSPGTGSTYEQYF. Supplemented by reference TRBV18 and TRBJ2-7, the full variable domain reads NAGVMQNPRHLVRRRGQEARLRCSPMKGHSHVYWYRQLPEEGLKFMVYLQKENIIDESGMPKERFSAEFPKEGPSILRIQQVVRGDSAAYFCASSPGTGSTYEQYFGPGTRLTVT.

This clone was found once. The genes are TRBV19 and TRBJ2-1, with TRBD1 as a possible D gene (7 bases). V dropped 3 bases and J dropped 5 bases, with 14 bases sitting between them. The CDR3 contains 15 residues. Per the germline V gene, CDR1 is LNHDA and CDR2 is SQIVND (reference sequence). The CDR3 DNA follows: TGTGCCAGTAGTATCCTGCAGGGGGGAAACAATGAGCAGTTCTTC. Its protein product is CASSILQGGNNEQFF.

V usage is TRBV11-3 and J usage is TRBJ2-2; TRBD1 agrees at 7 bases. This CDR3 has 15 amino acids. Germline CDR1 is SGHNT and CDR2 is YENEEA. V dropped 3 bases and J dropped 2; count of bases not matched to a gene: 3. The CDR3 here is CASSFDRANTGELFF. CDR3 sequence (DNA): TGTGCCAGCAGCTTCGACAGGGCAAACACCGGGGAGCTGTTTTTT.

This clone is a singleton in its sample. The chain recombines TRBV6-5 with TRBJ2-1; D call uncertain. The CDR3 loop spans 11 amino acids. Germline values: CDR1 MNHEY, CDR2 SVGAGI. V lost 7 bases, J lost 6 bases, and 7 bases lay in between. CDR3 DNA: TGTGCCAGCACTAACGCCAATGAGCAGTTCTTC. It translates to CASTNANEQFF.

This clone was seen more than once but under ten times. The chain's CDR3 is CASTGSAGGTEAFF. The CDR3 DNA is TGTGCCTCTACAGGGAGCGCGGGAGGCACTGAAGCTTTCTTT. The rearrangement joins TRBV30 to TRBJ1-1; the D gene is possibly TRBD1 (6 bases). The CDR3 consists of 14 residues. CDR1 and CDR2 (germline): GTSNPN, SVGIG (reference sequence). Trimming removed 7 bases from V and 4 bases from J, with 19 bases in between. Together with reference TRBV30 and TRBJ1-1, the CDR3 gives the full variable domain: SQTIHQWPATLVQPVGSPLSLECTVEGTSNPNLYWYRQAAGRGLQLLFYSVGIGQISSEVPQNLSASRPQDRQFILSSKKLLLSDSGFYLCASTGSAGGTEAFFGQGTRLTVV.

The chain combines TRBV7-9 with TRBJ2-6, with D uncertain. V lost 2 bases, J lost 0 bases, and 11 bases lay in between. Germline loops: CDR1 SEHNR, CDR2 FQNEAQ (reference sequence). The CDR3 has 17 amino acids. The CDR3 loop reads CASSLSPLISGANVLTF. The DNA for the CDR3 is TGTGCCAGCAGCTTATCCCCCTTAATCTCTGGGGCCAACGTCCTGACTTTC.

The V and J genes are TRBV6-6 and TRBJ1-2; the match to TRBD1 covers 10 bases. CDR1 and CDR2 (germline): MNHNY, SVGAGI (reference sequence). There are 14 residues in the CDR3. The V and J ends lost 3 bases and 3 bases, in that order; junction bases with no gene match: 1. Written as DNA, the CDR3 is TGTGCCAGCAGTTATGGGACAGGGGACTATGGCTACACCTTC. Translation: CASSYGTGDYGYTF.

This chain joins TRBV15 and TRBJ2-2; 9 bases align to TRBD2. V gave up 1 base and J gave up 7 bases; unmatched junction bases: 10. The length of the CDR3 is 17 residues. CDR1 is LNHNV and CDR2 is YYDKDF in the germline V gene (reference sequence). CDR3 sequence: CATSRGSSGGPGGELFF. For the CDR3, the DNA is TGTGCCACCAGCAGAGGTAGTAGCGGGGGCCCCGGCGGGGAGCTGTTTTTT.

The gene calls are TRBV5-6 and TRBJ2-3, with a possible D match to TRBD2 (6 bases). The V end lost 3 bases, the J end lost 0 bases, and 11 bases lay between the germline ends. Germline CDR1 and CDR2: SGHDT and YYEEEE. The CDR3 runs 15 residues. CDR3 DNA sequence: TGTGCCAGCAGCTCCGCCGGGACTAGCACAGATACGCAGTATTTT. Amino acids: CASSSAGTSTDTQYF.

The chain is built from TRBV4-1 and TRBJ2-1; 7 nucleotides align to TRBD1. V dropped 0 bases and J dropped 8; count of bases not matched to a gene: 10. This CDR3 has 16 residues. CDR1 and CDR2 from the germline V gene are MGHRA and YSYEKL. The chain's CDR3 is CASSQEGQLQGDEQFF. The CDR3 bases are TGCGCCAGCAGCCAAGAGGGACAGCTCCAGGGGGATGAGCAGTTCTTC.

The chain carries TRBV6-5 and TRBJ2-7; D perhaps matches TRBD2 (6 bases). V lost 1 base, J lost 2 bases, and 15 bases lay in between. The CDR3 spans 16 residues. The germline CDR1 and CDR2 sequences are MNHEY and SVGAGI. For the CDR3, the DNA is TGTGCCAGCAGTTACTGGAATAGCGGTCGACCCTACGAGCAGTACTTC. Protein: CASSYWNSGRPYEQYF.

In the case of this clone: No DNA is shown, since the ends of the CDR3 on it are uncertain; the CDR3 is the one TCRdb lists. This chain uses TRBV30 with TRBJ2-4. From its first to its last residue, the CDR3 has 16 amino acids. CDR1 GTSNPN and CDR2 SVGIG come from the germline V gene (reference sequence). The CDR3 region is CAWSVRRALAKNIQYF.

The rearrangement uses TRBV9 and TRBJ2-5; 7 bases agree with TRBD2. CDR3 length: 13 residues. Trimming removed 0 bases from V and 5 bases from J; junction bases left unmatched: 1. Germline V CDR1 and CDR2: SGDLS, YYNGEE. This CDR3 is CASSVDGRETQYF. The CDR3 coding sequence is TGTGCCAGCAGCGTAGACGGGAGGGAGACCCAGTACTTC.

This sequence joins TRBV27 and TRBJ1-1; 9 bases align to TRBD1. Germline CDR1 MNHEY, CDR2 SMNVEV (reference sequence). The CDR3 sequence is 14 residues long. V trimming: 5 bases; J trimming: 6 bases; junction bases outside the gene matches: 7. The DNA of the CDR3 is TGTGCCAGCAGTACCAAAGGGACAGGGCCTGAAGCTTTCTTT. It yields the protein CASSTKGTGPEAFF.

The chain combines TRBV2 with TRBJ2-5; TRBD2 matches 9 bases. Trimming cost V 7 bases and J 1 base; bases outside gene matches: 13. This CDR3 is 17 amino acids long. The germline V gene has CDR1 SNHLY and CDR2 FYNNEI. The CDR3 DNA sequence: TGTGCCAGCAACAACGGGTGGCGGGGGGGCCCCCAAGAGACCCAGTACTTC. Protein sequence: CASNNGWRGGPQETQYF.

This clone was observed once. The V gene is TRBV19, the J gene TRBJ2-2, with 8 nucleotides matching TRBD2. J was trimmed by 0 bases and V by 4 bases; bases with no gene match: 7. Germline CDR1 is LNHDA and CDR2 is SQIVND (reference sequence). The length of the CDR3 is 17 residues. Here the CDR3 DNA reads TGTGCCAGTAGTAGACGGAATAGCGGGACGAACACCGGGGAGCTGTTTTTT. Residues: CASSRRNSGTNTGELFF.

The V call is TRBV6-1, the J call TRBJ2-1; D not resolved. V lost 4 bases to trimming and J lost 6 bases, with 7 bases between them. CDR1 is MNHNS, CDR2 SASEGT, per germline. The CDR3 loop spans 12 amino acids. CDR3 protein: CASSAQSNEQFF. In nucleotides, the CDR3 is TGTGCCAGCAGTGCCCAAAGCAATGAGCAGTTCTTC.